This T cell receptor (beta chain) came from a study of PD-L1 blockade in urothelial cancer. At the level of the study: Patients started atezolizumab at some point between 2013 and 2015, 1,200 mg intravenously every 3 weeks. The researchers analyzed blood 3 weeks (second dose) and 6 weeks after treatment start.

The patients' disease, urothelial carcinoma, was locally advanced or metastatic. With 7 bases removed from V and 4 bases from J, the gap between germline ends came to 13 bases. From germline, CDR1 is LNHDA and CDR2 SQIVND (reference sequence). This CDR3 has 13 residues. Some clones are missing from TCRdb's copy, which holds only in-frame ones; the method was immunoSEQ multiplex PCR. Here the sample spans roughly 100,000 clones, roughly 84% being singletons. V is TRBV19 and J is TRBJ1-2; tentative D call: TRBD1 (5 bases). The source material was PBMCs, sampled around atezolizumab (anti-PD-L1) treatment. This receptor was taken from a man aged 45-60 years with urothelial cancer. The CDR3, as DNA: TGTGCCAGTAACGCCGGGACTTCCTATGGCTACACCTTC. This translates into CASNAGTSYGYTF.